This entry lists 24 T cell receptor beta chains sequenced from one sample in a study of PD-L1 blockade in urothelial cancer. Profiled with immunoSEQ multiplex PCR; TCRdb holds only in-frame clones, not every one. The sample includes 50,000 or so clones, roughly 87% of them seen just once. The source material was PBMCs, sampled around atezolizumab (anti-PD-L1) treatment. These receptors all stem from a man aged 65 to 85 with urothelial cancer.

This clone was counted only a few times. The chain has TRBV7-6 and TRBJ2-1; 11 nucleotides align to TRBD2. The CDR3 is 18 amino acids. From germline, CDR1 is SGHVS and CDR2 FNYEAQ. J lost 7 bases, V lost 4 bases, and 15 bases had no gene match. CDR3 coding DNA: TGTGCCAGCAGCTCCGCGATGGGGTTAGCGGGAGGGGGGAATGAGCAGTTCTTC. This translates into CASSSAMGLAGGGNEQFF.

The CDR3 protein is CASSPNPVGVSTF. CDR3 DNA: TGTGCCAGCTCACCAAATCCGGTAGGAGTTTCCACCTTC. The chain carries TRBV18 and TRBJ1-2; D remains unclear. The V end was cut by 2 bases, the J end by 13 bases, with 17 bases between. CDR3 length: 13 residues. Germline CDR1 reads KGHSH; CDR2 reads LQKENI.

The CDR3 nucleotides read TGTGCCAGCAGGGCTAGCTCCTACAATGAGCAGTTCTTC. It encodes CASRASSYNEQFF. The gene calls are TRBV5-8 and TRBJ2-1; D call uncertain. CDR3 length equals 13 residues. The V gene lost 5 bases and the J gene lost 0 bases, with 6 bases spanning the gap. Germline values: CDR1 SGHTS, CDR2 YDEGEE.

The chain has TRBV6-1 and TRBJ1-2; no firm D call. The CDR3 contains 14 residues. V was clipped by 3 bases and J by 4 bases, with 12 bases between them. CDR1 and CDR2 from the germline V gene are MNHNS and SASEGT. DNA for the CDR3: TGTGCCAGCAGTGAGGCAGGCTCACTCTATGGCTACACCTTC. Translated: CASSEAGSLYGYTF.

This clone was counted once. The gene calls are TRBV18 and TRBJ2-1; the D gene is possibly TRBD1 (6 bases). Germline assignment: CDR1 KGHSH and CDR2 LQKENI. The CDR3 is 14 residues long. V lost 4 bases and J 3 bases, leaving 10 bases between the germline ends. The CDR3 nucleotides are TGTGCCAGCTCACTGGTAGGGGGCTACAATGAGCAGTTCTTC. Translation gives CASSLVGGYNEQFF.

The CDR3 DNA is TGTGCCAGCTTCATAAGGGGGGCCAAAAACATTCAGTACTTC. Translating gives CASFIRGAKNIQYF. The V gene is TRBV2, the J gene TRBJ2-4; D might be TRBD1 (6 bases). Germline values: CDR1 SNHLY, CDR2 FYNNEI. The CDR3 loop spans 14 amino acids. Trimming removed 8 bases from V and 1 base from J, with 12 bases in between.

The CDR3 bases are TGCGCCAGCAGCCTAGGTAGGCGGGCAGATACGCAGTATTTT. This gives the protein CASSLGRRADTQYF. This chain joins TRBV5-1 and TRBJ2-3, with TRBD2 as a possible D gene (5 bases). CDR1 and CDR2 from the germline V gene are SGHRS and YFSETQ. V was pared by 4 bases and J by 4 bases, with 13 bases between. This CDR3 has 14 residues.

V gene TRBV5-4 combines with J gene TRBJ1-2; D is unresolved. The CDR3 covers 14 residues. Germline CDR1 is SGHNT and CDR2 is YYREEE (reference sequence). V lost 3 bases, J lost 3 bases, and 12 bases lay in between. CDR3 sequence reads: CASSYQSAHYGYTF. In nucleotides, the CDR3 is TGTGCCAGCAGCTACCAATCCGCGCACTATGGCTACACCTTC.

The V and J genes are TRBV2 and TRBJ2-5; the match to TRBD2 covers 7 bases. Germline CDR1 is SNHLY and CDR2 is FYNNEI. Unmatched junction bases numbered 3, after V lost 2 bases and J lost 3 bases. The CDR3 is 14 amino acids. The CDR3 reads CASSEMAGEETQYF. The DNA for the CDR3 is TGTGCCAGCAGTGAAATGGCGGGAGAAGAGACCCAGTACTTC.

This chain's CDR3 is CASSVGTSGRGEGETQYF. The CDR3 DNA reads as TGCGCCAGCAGCGTCGGGACTAGCGGGAGGGGGGAAGGAGAGACCCAGTACTTC. V and J are TRBV5-1 and TRBJ2-5, with 16 bases matching TRBD2. V lost 4 bases to trimming and J lost 4 bases; unmatched junction nucleotides: 10. The CDR3 covers 18 residues. In germline, CDR1 is SGHRS, CDR2 YFSETQ.

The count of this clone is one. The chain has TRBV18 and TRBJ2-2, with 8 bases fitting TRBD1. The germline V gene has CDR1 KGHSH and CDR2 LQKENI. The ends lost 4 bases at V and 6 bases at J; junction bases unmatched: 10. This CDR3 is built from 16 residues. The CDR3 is CASSLDQQGAAGELFF. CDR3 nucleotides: TGTGCCAGCTCACTTGACCAGCAGGGGGCGGCCGGGGAGCTGTTTTTT.

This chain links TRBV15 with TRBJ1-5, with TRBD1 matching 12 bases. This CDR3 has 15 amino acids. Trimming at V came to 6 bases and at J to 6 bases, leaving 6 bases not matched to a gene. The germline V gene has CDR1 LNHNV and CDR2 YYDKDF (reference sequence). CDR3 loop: CATRGDRGLSQPQHF. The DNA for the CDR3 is TGTGCCACCAGGGGGGACAGGGGGCTAAGTCAGCCCCAGCATTTT. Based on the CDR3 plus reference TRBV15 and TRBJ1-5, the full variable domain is DAMVIQNPRYQVTQFGKPVTLSCSQTLNHNVMYWYQQKSSQAPKLLFHYYDKDFNNEADTPDNFQSRRPNTSFCFLDIRSPGLGDTAMYLCATRGDRGLSQPQHFGDGTRLSIL.

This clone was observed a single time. DNA of the CDR3: TGTGCCTATACGACAGAGGGCAATCAGCCCCAGCATTTT. This translates into CAYTTEGNQPQHF. The rearrangement links TRBV30 to TRBJ1-5, with D perhaps TRBD1 (5 bases). V lost 7 bases, J lost 2 bases, and 12 bases lay in between. Germline loops: CDR1 GTSNPN, CDR2 SVGIG (reference sequence). The CDR3 is 13 amino acids.

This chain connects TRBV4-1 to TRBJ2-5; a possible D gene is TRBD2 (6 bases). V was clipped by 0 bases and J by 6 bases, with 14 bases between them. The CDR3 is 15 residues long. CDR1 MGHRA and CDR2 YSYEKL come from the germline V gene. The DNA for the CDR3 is TGCGCCAGCAGCCAAGATCCGGGGGTAATAAAGACCCAGTACTTC. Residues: CASSQDPGVIKTQYF.

CDR3 nucleotides: TGTGCCAGTAACAAGGGGAGGGACTACAATGAGCAGTTCTTC. As protein: CASNKGRDYNEQFF. The V and J genes are TRBV19 and TRBJ2-1; 7 positions agree with TRBD2. Germline loops: CDR1 LNHDA, CDR2 SQIVND (reference sequence). The CDR3 is 14 amino acids. The ends lost 7 bases at V and 3 bases at J; junction bases unmatched: 6.

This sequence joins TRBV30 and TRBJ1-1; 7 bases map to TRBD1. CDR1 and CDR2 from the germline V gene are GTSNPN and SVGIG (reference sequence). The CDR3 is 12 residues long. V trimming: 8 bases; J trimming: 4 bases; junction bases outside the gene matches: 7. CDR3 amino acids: CARDRAGTEAFF. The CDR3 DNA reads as TGTGCCAGAGACAGGGCGGGCACTGAAGCTTTCTTT. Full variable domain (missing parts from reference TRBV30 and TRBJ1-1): SQTIHQWPATLVQPVGSPLSLECTVEGTSNPNLYWYRQAAGRGLQLLFYSVGIGQISSEVPQNLSASRPQDRQFILSSKKLLLSDSGFYLCARDRAGTEAFFGQGTRLTVV.

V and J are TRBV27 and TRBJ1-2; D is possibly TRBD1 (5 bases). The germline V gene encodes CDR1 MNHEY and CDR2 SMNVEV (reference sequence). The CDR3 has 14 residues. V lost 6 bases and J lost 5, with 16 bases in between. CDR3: CASRSRGTEYGYTF. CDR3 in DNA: TGTGCCAGCAGATCCCGGGGGACTGAATATGGCTACACCTTC.

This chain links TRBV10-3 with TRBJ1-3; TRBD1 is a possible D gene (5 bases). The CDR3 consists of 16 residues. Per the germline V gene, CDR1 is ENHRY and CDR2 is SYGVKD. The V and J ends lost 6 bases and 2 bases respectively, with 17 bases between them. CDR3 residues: CAISSRKTVTGNTIYF. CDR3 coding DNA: TGTGCCATCAGCTCTAGAAAGACAGTCACTGGAAACACCATATATTTT.

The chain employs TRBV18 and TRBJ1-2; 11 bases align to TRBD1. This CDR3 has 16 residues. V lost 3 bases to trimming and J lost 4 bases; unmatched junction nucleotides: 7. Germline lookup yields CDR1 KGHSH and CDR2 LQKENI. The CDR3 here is CASSPGTGGPIYGYTF. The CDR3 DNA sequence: TGTGCCAGCTCACCTGGGACAGGGGGACCTATCTATGGCTACACCTTC.

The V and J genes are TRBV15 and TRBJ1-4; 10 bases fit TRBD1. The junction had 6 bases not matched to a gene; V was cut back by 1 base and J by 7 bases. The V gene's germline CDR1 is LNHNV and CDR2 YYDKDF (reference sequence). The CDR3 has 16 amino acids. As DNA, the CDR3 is TGTGCCACCAGCAGAGGAGGGGACAGGGGTGGTGAAAAACTGTTTTTT. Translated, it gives CATSRGGDRGGEKLFF.

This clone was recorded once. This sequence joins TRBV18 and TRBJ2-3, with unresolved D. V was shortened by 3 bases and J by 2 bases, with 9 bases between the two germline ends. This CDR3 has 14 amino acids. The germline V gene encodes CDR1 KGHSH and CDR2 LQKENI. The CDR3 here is CASSPMGSTDTQYF. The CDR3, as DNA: TGTGCCAGCTCACCGATGGGCTCCACAGATACGCAGTATTTT.

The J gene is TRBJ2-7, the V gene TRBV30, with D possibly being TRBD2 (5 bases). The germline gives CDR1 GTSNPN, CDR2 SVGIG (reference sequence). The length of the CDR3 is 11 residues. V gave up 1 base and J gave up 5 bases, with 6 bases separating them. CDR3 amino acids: CAWSGRNEQYF. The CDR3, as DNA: TGTGCCTGGAGTGGGAGGAACGAGCAGTACTTC. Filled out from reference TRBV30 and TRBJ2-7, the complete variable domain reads SQTIHQWPATLVQPVGSPLSLECTVEGTSNPNLYWYRQAAGRGLQLLFYSVGIGQISSEVPQNLSASRPQDRQFILSSKKLLLSDSGFYLCAWSGRNEQYFGPGTRLTVT.

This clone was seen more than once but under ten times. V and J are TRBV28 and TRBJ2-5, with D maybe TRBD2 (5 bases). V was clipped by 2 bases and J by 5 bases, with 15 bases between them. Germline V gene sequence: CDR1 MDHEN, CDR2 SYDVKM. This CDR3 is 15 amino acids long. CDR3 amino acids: CASSLGPGSDETQYF. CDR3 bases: TGTGCCAGCAGTTTAGGTCCGGGGAGTGACGAGACCCAGTACTTC.

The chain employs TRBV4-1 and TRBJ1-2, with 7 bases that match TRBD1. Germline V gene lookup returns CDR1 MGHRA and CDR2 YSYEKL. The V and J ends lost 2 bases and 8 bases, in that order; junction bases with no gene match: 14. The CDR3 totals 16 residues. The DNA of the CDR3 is TGCGCCAGCAGCCAATCCCCGGGGCAGGGGGTCCTCGGCTACACCTTC. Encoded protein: CASSQSPGQGVLGYTF.